Following are 17 T cell receptor beta chains from one sample sequenced in a study of T cell responses to AZD1222 COVID-19 vaccine. Generated by immunoSEQ multiplex PCR, the TCRdb table keeps only in-frame clones and is missing some. The sample carries 90,000 to 120,000 clones, about 93% recorded once. Sequences were derived from peripheral blood, sampled on day 0 of AZD1222 vaccination. These receptors were obtained from an adult in good health.

This sequence joins TRBV29-1 and TRBJ2-1, with D perhaps given as TRBD1 or TRBD2 (5 bases each). The CDR3 consists of 15 residues. V shed 8 bases and J shed 4 bases, with 21 bases lying between them. Germline V gene data show CDR1 as SQVTM and CDR2 as ANQGSEA. CDR3 sequence: CSHTKGGTPYNEQFF. The CDR3 nucleotides are TGCAGCCACACAAAGGGTGGGACGCCGTACAATGAGCAGTTCTTC.

The CDR3 reads CASKPGTGGGLGYF. CDR3 nucleotide sequence: TGTGCCAGCAAGCCGGGGACAGGGGGCGGTTTAGGGTACTTC. The V gene is TRBV5-4, the J gene TRBJ2-7, with TRBD1 identical over 12 bases. V was pared by 6 bases and J by 12 bases, with 13 bases of the junction left unmatched. This CDR3 is built from 14 residues. The germline gives CDR1 SGHNT, CDR2 YYREEE (reference sequence).

The chain uses TRBV19 and TRBJ1-2, with D hard to call. There are 16 residues in the CDR3. Looked up from germline, CDR1 is LNHDA and CDR2 is SQIVND (reference sequence). Between the trimmed V and J ends, which lost 3 bases and 8 bases, there was a span of 22 bases. CDR3: CASSMPQTGKRTGYTF. CDR3 DNA sequence: TGTGCCAGTAGTATGCCCCAGACGGGAAAAAGGACGGGCTACACCTTC. The entire variable domain, with the rest obtained from reference TRBV19 and TRBJ1-2, is as follows: DGGITQSPKYLFRKEGQNVTLSCEQNLNHDAMYWYRQDPGQGLRLIYYSQIVNDFQKGDIAEGYSVSREKKESFPLTVTSAQKNPTAFYLCASSMPQTGKRTGYTFGSGTRLTVV.

The chain joins TRBV2 to TRBJ1-2; no firm D call. The CDR3 is 12 residues long. CDR1 is SNHLY and CDR2 is FYNNEI in the germline V gene. V was trimmed by 4 bases and J by 5 bases, leaving 8 bases between them. The CDR3 region is CASSGGRYGYTF. DNA for the CDR3: TGTGCCAGCAGTGGGGGTCGGTATGGCTACACCTTC.

The chain employs TRBV7-2 and TRBJ1-6; unclear D gene. Germline CDR1 SGHTA, CDR2 FQGNSA. The CDR3 is 14 amino acids. Trimming left V 3 bases short and J 3 bases short, with 6 bases between. This chain's CDR3 is CASSFDSYNSPLHF. In DNA, the CDR3 is TGTGCCAGCAGCTTTGATAGCTATAATTCACCCCTCCACTTT. The full variable domain, in which reference TRBV7-2 and TRBJ1-6 provide the parts outside the CDR3, is GAGVSQSPSNKVTEKGKDVELRCDPISGHTALYWYRQSLGQGLEFLIYFQGNSAPDKSGLPSDRFSAERTGGSVSTLTIQRTQQEDSAVYLCASSFDSYNSPLHFGNGTRLTVT.

This sequence joins TRBV6-1 and TRBJ2-3; 10 bases agree with TRBD2. The CDR3 is 16 residues long. V lost 2 bases and J lost 4; bases outside the gene matches: 6. From germline, CDR1 is MNHNS and CDR2 SASEGT. DNA of the CDR3: TGTGCCAGCAGTGAAAGTCTACTAGCGGGGTCAGATACGCAGTATTTT. Its translation: CASSESLLAGSDTQYF.

DNA for the CDR3: TGTGCCAGCAAACCTGGACAGGGTGACTACGAGCAGTACTTC. This gives the protein CASKPGQGDYEQYF. This sequence joins TRBV5-4 and TRBJ2-7; the match to TRBD1 covers 8 bases. Germline CDR1 and CDR2: SGHNT and YYREEE (reference sequence). The CDR3 spans 14 residues. The trim removed 6 bases at V and 3 bases at J, leaving 8 bases unmatched.

The rearrangement joins TRBV5-1 to TRBJ2-7; unclear D gene. Trimming left V 5 bases short and J 0 bases short, with 12 bases between. Germline assignment: CDR1 SGHRS and CDR2 YFSETQ. The CDR3 is 14 residues long. CDR3 bases: TGCGCCAGCAGATCAACACCGAACTCCTACGAGCAGTACTTC. This translates into CASRSTPNSYEQYF.

The V call is TRBV7-8, the J call TRBJ1-5; TRBD1 matches 10 bases. Trimming at V came to 4 bases and at J to 7 bases, leaving 4 bases not matched to a gene. Germline V lookup: CDR1 SGHVS, CDR2 FQNEAQ. The CDR3 totals 14 residues. As DNA, the CDR3 is TGTGCCAGCAGCTGGGACAGGGGAGAACAGCCCCAGCATTTT. This translates into CASSWDRGEQPQHF.

The chain is built from TRBV4-3 and TRBJ1-3, with D possibly matching TRBD1 (6 bases). Germline V gene sequence: CDR1 LGHNA, CDR2 YSLEER. The CDR3 loop spans 19 amino acids. V was shortened by 3 bases and J by 2 bases, with 23 bases between the two germline ends. CDR3 nucleotides: TGCGCCAGCAGCCACGCGCTTCCCACACAGGGTTCAACTGGAAACACCATATATTTT. Protein: CASSHALPTQGSTGNTIYF.

The genes are TRBV15 and TRBJ1-1, with D possibly TRBD1 on 5 matching bases. Trimming took 7 bases from V and 4 from J, leaving 28 bases between them. The V gene's germline CDR1 is LNHNV and CDR2 YYDKDF (reference sequence). This CDR3 region has 18 residues. CDR3 sequence reads: CATNSPLHDGARGTEAFF. CDR3 DNA: TGTGCCACCAATTCACCCCTCCACGACGGGGCGCGAGGCACTGAAGCTTTCTTT. Looking up the rest from reference TRBV15 and TRBJ1-1 gives the full variable domain: DAMVIQNPRYQVTQFGKPVTLSCSQTLNHNVMYWYQQKSSQAPKLLFHYYDKDFNNEADTPDNFQSRRPNTSFCFLDIRSPGLGDTAMYLCATNSPLHDGARGTEAFFGQGTRLTVV.

This chain joins TRBV2 and TRBJ1-2; 7 bases match TRBD1. CDR3 length: 14 amino acids. The V segment lost 4 bases and the J segment 8 bases; nucleotides outside the gene matches: 10. Germline V gene sequence: CDR1 SNHLY, CDR2 FYNNEI. The CDR3 region has the DNA TGTGCCAGCAGTGCGGGATCAGGGGGTTACGGCTACACCTTC. Its protein is CASSAGSGGYGYTF. The entire variable domain, with the rest obtained from reference TRBV2 and TRBJ1-2, is as follows: EPEVTQTPSHQVTQMGQEVILRCVPISNHLYFYWYRQILGQKVEFLVSFYNNEISEKSEIFDDQFSVERPDGSNFTLKIRSTKLEDSAMYFCASSAGSGGYGYTFGSGTRLTVV.

This clone turned up a few times. V is TRBV9 and J is TRBJ2-1; 7 nucleotides align to TRBD2. This CDR3 has 17 amino acids. Per germline, CDR1 SGDLS and CDR2 YYNGEE. Germline trimming cut 4 bases from V and 0 bases from J; bases unmatched to any gene: 10. Here the CDR3 reads CASSPDGGTSSYNEQFF. The CDR3 DNA reads TGTGCCAGCAGCCCCGACGGGGGGACGAGCTCCTACAATGAGCAGTTCTTC.

The V and J genes are TRBV6-5 and TRBJ2-2; maybe TRBD1 (7 bases). Germline lookup yields CDR1 MNHEY and CDR2 SVGAGI. The CDR3 covers 14 residues. Trimming took off 6 bases at V and 6 bases at J, with 14 bases between the two ends. CDR3 amino acids: CASRGRGDAGELFF. The CDR3 DNA reads as TGTGCCAGCAGGGGCAGGGGGGACGCCGGGGAGCTGTTTTTT.

The V and J genes are TRBV20-1 and TRBJ2-7, with no clear D. V shed 5 bases and J shed 3 bases, with 5 bases lying between them. The CDR3 covers 10 residues. In germline, CDR1 is DFQATT, CDR2 SNEGSKA (reference sequence). The CDR3 spells CSAGDYEQYF. In DNA form, the CDR3 reads TGCAGTGCTGGGGACTACGAGCAGTACTTC.

The rearrangement links TRBV5-1 to TRBJ2-7, with 11 bases that match TRBD2. From germline, CDR1 is SGHRS and CDR2 YFSETQ. This CDR3 region has 15 residues. V shed 4 bases and J 2 bases; nucleotides not matched to a gene: 5. CDR3 sequence (DNA): TGCGCCAGCAGCCCCACTAGCGGGAGTGCCTACGAGCAGTACTTC. Translation gives CASSPTSGSAYEQYF. The full variable domain, in which reference TRBV5-1 and TRBJ2-7 provide the parts outside the CDR3, is KAGVTQTPRYLIKTRGQQVTLSCSPISGHRSVSWYQQTPGQGLQFLFEYFSETQRNKGNFPGRFSGRQFSNSRSEMNVSTLELGDSALYLCASSPTSGSAYEQYFGPGTRLTVT.

CDR3 bases: TGTGCCAGCAGCTTAACTCTCTCCGAGGCCAACGTCCTGACTTTC. Translating it yields CASSLTLSEANVLTF. The chain couples TRBV11-2 to TRBJ2-6; D remains ambiguous. CDR1 and CDR2 (germline): SGHAT, FQNNGV. This CDR3 is 15 amino acids long. Trimming pared 2 bases from V and 6 bases from J, leaving 11 bases between.